The 32 T cell receptor beta chains reported below all come from one sample, sequenced in a study of blood T cells in healthy people across ages. It was with a sample-barcoded 5' primer and a J-beta primer mix that a second PCR of roughly 7 to 12 cycles was run. One entry per CDR3 protein, called by TCRdb with MiXCR from the 5' RACE reads. The table lists about 760,000 distinct CDR3 sequences, about 56% of them singletons, with about a quarter in the top ten. Sequencing was carried out using blood. These TCRs come from a middle-aged man in good health.

V usage is TRBV4-2 and J usage is TRBJ2-1, with 12 bases fitting TRBD1. With V trimmed by 2 bases and J by 6 bases, 2 bases remained unmatched. The germline V gene has CDR1 LGHNA and CDR2 YNFKEQ. The CDR3 is 15 residues long. The CDR3 nucleotides are TGTGCCAGCAGCCAACGGGACAGGGGGCCCAATGAGCAGTTCTTC. Translating gives CASSQRDRGPNEQFF.

The rearrangement uses TRBV4-3 and TRBJ1-1, with D possibly TRBD1 on 6 matching bases. Looked up from germline, CDR1 is LGHNA and CDR2 is YSLEER. The CDR3 has 13 amino acids. Trimming took off 3 bases at V and 5 bases at J, with 10 bases between the two ends. The CDR3 DNA is TGCGCCAGCAGCCATTCCGGGACAACTGAAGCTTTCTTT. Its translation is CASSHSGTTEAFF.

As for this clonotype: Compared with germline, one end of the junction differs, possibly owing to a read error. This chain joins TRBV12-3 or TRBV12-4 and TRBJ1-2; D ambiguous. This CDR3 spans 13 amino acids. The CDR3 here is CAGSPLRQSGYTF. The CDR3, as DNA: TGTGCCGGCAGTCCCCTCAGACAAAGCGGCTACACCTTC.

The table lists this clonotype with many counts. The V and J genes are TRBV20-1 and TRBJ1-2; a possible D gene is TRBD1 (5 bases). CDR3 size: 13 residues. V dropped 4 bases and J dropped 2 bases, with 11 bases sitting between them. Germline assignment: CDR1 DFQATT and CDR2 SNEGSKA (reference sequence). The CDR3 spells CSANDQGNYGYTF. The CDR3 DNA is TGCAGTGCTAATGATCAGGGAAACTATGGCTACACCTTC.

The chain combines TRBV27 with TRBJ2-5; the D gene is possibly TRBD1 (5 bases). V shed 6 bases and J shed 1 base, with 15 bases lying between them. The CDR3 consists of 15 residues. Germline V gene sequence: CDR1 MNHEY, CDR2 SMNVEV (reference sequence). The CDR3 sequence is CASRLRQGIQETQYF. CDR3 in DNA: TGTGCCAGCAGACTTAGGCAGGGTATCCAAGAGACCCAGTACTTC.

The chain uses TRBV7-2 and TRBJ2-6; no firm D call. Germline CDR1 reads SGHTA; CDR2 reads FQGNSA. The ends were cut back, 2 bases at V and 1 base at J, with 9 bases in the middle. This CDR3 region has 16 residues. Here the CDR3 DNA reads TGTGCCAGCAGCTTATTACCGAGGTCTGGGGCCAACGTCCTGACTTTC. Translation gives CASSLLPRSGANVLTF. Complete variable domain (other parts from reference TRBV7-2 and TRBJ2-6): GAGVSQSPSNKVTEKGKDVELRCDPISGHTALYWYRQSLGQGLEFLIYFQGNSAPDKSGLPSDRFSAERTGGSVSTLTIQRTQQEDSAVYLCASSLLPRSGANVLTFGAGSRLTVL.

The J gene is TRBJ1-2, the V gene TRBV12-3 or TRBV12-4; 7 nucleotides agree with TRBD1. After removal of 10 bases from V and 8 bases from J, the junction contained 13 bases not matched to a gene. The CDR3 has 13 residues. The CDR3 nucleotides read TGTGCCACAGAGGGAGGGGGCTTGAGCGGCTACACCTTC. Protein product: CATEGGGLSGYTF.

The chain couples TRBV6-1 to TRBJ2-5, with D perhaps TRBD1 (5 bases). The CDR3 is 15 residues long. Germline V gene lookup returns CDR1 MNHNS and CDR2 SASEGT. Trimming cost V 3 bases and J 0 bases, with 11 bases left between them. The CDR3 coding sequence is TGTGCCAGCAGTGACAGGGTAGGGGACCAAGAGACCCAGTACTTC. It encodes CASSDRVGDQETQYF.

This chain uses TRBV20-1 with TRBJ2-1, with 13 bases fitting TRBD2. V dropped 5 bases and J dropped 12; count of bases not matched to a gene: 7. This CDR3 region has 13 residues. Germline-derived CDR1 and CDR2 are DFQATT and SNEGSKA (reference sequence). The CDR3 loop reads CSAYGTSGNLQFF. For the CDR3, the DNA is TGCAGTGCTTACGGGACTAGCGGGAATTTGCAGTTCTTC.

This chain uses TRBV10-3 with TRBJ2-3; D may be TRBD1 (6 bases). CDR1 is ENHRY, CDR2 SYGVKD, per germline. This CDR3 comprises 15 residues. Trimming pared 4 bases from V and 3 bases from J, leaving 14 bases between. CDR3 bases: TGTGCCATCAGTGGTACGGGGACAACGACAGATACGCAGTATTTT. Translated, it gives CAISGTGTTTDTQYF.

This chain connects TRBV7-8 to TRBJ1-2, with D possibly matching TRBD1 (6 bases). This CDR3 has 14 amino acids. Germline V gives CDR1 SGHVS, CDR2 FQNEAQ. The germline V and J ends were trimmed by 5 bases and 3 bases, with 13 bases remaining between them. CDR3 sequence: CASSPRGGHYGYTF. Written as DNA, the CDR3 is TGTGCCAGCAGCCCTAGGGGGGGCCACTATGGCTACACCTTC.

This clonotype appeared a single time. The CDR3 loop reads CASSVDLEQYF. The CDR3, as DNA: TGTGCCAGCAGCGTAGATCTCGAGCAGTACTTC. The rearrangement links TRBV9 to TRBJ2-5; D is undetermined. The J call is uncertain, as TRBJ2-7 better fits the DNA end. The CDR3 contains 11 residues. Germline lookup yields CDR1 SGDLS and CDR2 YYNGEE.

The chain combines TRBV28 with TRBJ2-3; D is perhaps TRBD2 (5 bases). The CDR3 runs to 14 residues. Trimming left V 6 bases short and J 2 bases short, with 12 bases between. Looked up from germline, CDR1 is MDHEN and CDR2 is SYDVKM. CDR3 sequence reads: CASRDGGYTDTQYF. CDR3 bases: TGTGCCAGCAGGGACGGAGGTTACACAGATACGCAGTATTTT.

The V and J genes are TRBV20-1 and TRBJ1-6; tentatively, D is TRBD1 (6 bases). Between the trimmed V and J ends, which lost 2 bases and 5 bases, there was a span of 10 bases. The CDR3 has 14 amino acids. Germline CDR1 and CDR2: DFQATT and SNEGSKA (reference sequence). CDR3 in amino acids: CSARQGTNNSPLHF. DNA of the CDR3: TGCAGTGCTAGACAGGGGACGAATAATTCACCCCTCCACTTT.

The rearrangement uses TRBV20-1 and TRBJ2-5; a weak D match, TRBD2 (5 bases). V lost 1 base and J 0 bases, leaving 12 bases between the germline ends. This CDR3 region has 15 residues. Germline loops: CDR1 DFQATT, CDR2 SNEGSKA (reference sequence). The DNA of the CDR3 is TGCAGTGCTAGAGTACCACTAGAGTACCAAGAGACCCAGTACTTC. Protein sequence: CSARVPLEYQETQYF.

The rearrangement joins TRBV20-1 to TRBJ2-6, with D unresolved. The CDR3 runs 17 residues. The V end lost 3 bases, the J end lost 0 bases, and 15 bases lay between the germline ends. Germline V gives CDR1 DFQATT, CDR2 SNEGSKA (reference sequence). The CDR3 here is CSARTVLPHSGANVLTF. In DNA, the CDR3 is TGCAGTGCTAGGACGGTGCTTCCCCACTCTGGGGCCAACGTCCTGACTTTC.

The V call is TRBV14, the J call TRBJ2-7; D is unresolved. CDR1 SGHDN and CDR2 FVKESK come from the germline V gene. Between the trimmed V and J ends, which lost 0 bases and 2 bases, there was a span of 32 bases. The CDR3 runs 22 residues. CDR3 sequence: CASSQDHAVCRDVRVYPYEQYF. Here the CDR3 DNA reads TGTGCCAGCAGCCAAGATCACGCAGTATGTAGAGACGTCAGAGTCTACCCCTACGAGCAGTACTTC.

There are a few counts of this clonotype. V gene TRBV20-1 combines with J gene TRBJ2-3, with 9 bases identical to TRBD2. Germline V CDR1 and CDR2: DFQATT, SNEGSKA (reference sequence). The CDR3 sequence is 14 residues long. V gave up 6 bases and J gave up 3 bases; unmatched junction bases: 7. This CDR3 reads CSASIAGVTDTQYF. CDR3 bases: TGCAGTGCCAGCATAGCGGGAGTGACAGATACGCAGTATTTT.

The chain joins TRBV7-2 to TRBJ2-5; either TRBD1 or TRBD2 may fit D (5 bases each). CDR1 and CDR2 from the germline V gene are SGHTA and FQGNSA. The V and J ends lost 5 bases and 4 bases respectively, with 20 bases between them. CDR3 length: 16 residues. CDR3 nucleotide sequence: TGTGCCAGCAGCAAAGCCAGGCCGGGTGGGGGAGAGACCCAGTACTTC. This codes for CASSKARPGGGETQYF.

This chain links TRBV10-3 with TRBJ2-7, with 11 positions matching TRBD2. Trimming at V came to 5 bases and at J to 4 bases, leaving 10 bases not matched to a gene. The length of the CDR3 is 16 residues. Germline V CDR1 and CDR2: ENHRY, SYGVKD. CDR3 sequence reads: CAISSEGLADAYEQYF. CDR3 bases: TGTGCCATCAGTTCTGAGGGACTAGCGGATGCGTACGAGCAGTACTTC.

This clonotype was observed a few times. The gene calls are TRBV6-1 and TRBJ2-4, with D perhaps matching TRBD1 or TRBD2 (5 bases each). The CDR3 spans 16 residues. Germline V gene sequence: CDR1 MNHNS, CDR2 SASEGT. Trimming took 1 base from V and 4 from J, leaving 14 bases between them. The CDR3 DNA sequence: TGTGCCAGCAGTGAAGGGAGGCAGGGCCGGAAAAACATTCAGTACTTC. Its translation is CASSEGRQGRKNIQYF.

The chain joins TRBV5-6 to TRBJ2-7; TRBD1 matches at 7 bases. Germline loops: CDR1 SGHDT, CDR2 YYEEEE. Trimming took 3 bases from V and 12 from J; bases not matched to a gene: 9. This CDR3 has 12 residues. The CDR3 DNA is TGTGCCAGCAGCTCGCGACAGGGAAGGAGGTACTTC. Translation: CASSSRQGRRYF.

The rearrangement uses TRBV20-1 and TRBJ2-7; no clear D gene. This CDR3 contains 13 residues. In germline, CDR1 is DFQATT, CDR2 SNEGSKA (reference sequence). The V end lost 0 bases, the J end lost 2 bases, and 8 bases lay between the germline ends. The chain's CDR3 is CSARDPTAYEQYF. The CDR3 DNA follows: TGCAGTGCTAGAGATCCGACGGCCTACGAGCAGTACTTC.

The gene calls are TRBV20-1 and TRBJ2-5; 7 bases match TRBD1. The CDR3 covers 14 residues. The J segment lost 2 bases and the V segment lost 6 bases, leaving 9 bases of the junction unmatched. Germline CDR1 and CDR2: DFQATT and SNEGSKA (reference sequence). This chain's CDR3 is CSASRTGVQETQYF. In nucleotides, the CDR3 is TGCAGTGCGAGCCGAACAGGGGTTCAAGAGACCCAGTACTTC.

This clonotype was counted a few times. The CDR3 coding sequence is TGTGCCAGCAGCTTCACGTCTATATACGAGCAGTACTTC. Translated, it gives CASSFTSIYEQYF. The chain couples TRBV7-2 to TRBJ2-4; D remains ambiguous. The J call is doubtful: the DNA matches TRBJ2-7 better. The CDR3 loop spans 13 amino acids. CDR1 is SGHTA and CDR2 is FQGNSA in the germline V gene.

This chain joins TRBV25-1 and TRBJ1-2; D is ambiguous. V lost 3 bases to trimming and J lost 11 bases, with 19 bases between them. The CDR3 totals 14 residues. CDR1 is MGHDK and CDR2 is SYGVNS in the germline V gene. CDR3 nucleotide sequence: TGTGCCAGCAGTGACGGGTCTGTCTTCGATGCGTACACCTTC. Its protein product is CASSDGSVFDAYTF.

The chain employs TRBV24-1 and TRBJ2-1; 13 positions agree with TRBD2. Germline V lookup: CDR1 KGHDR, CDR2 SFDVKD. V trimming: 3 bases; J trimming: 3 bases; junction bases outside the gene matches: 4. CDR3 size: 17 residues. CDR3 sequence reads: CATSDPRTSGSYNEQFF. As DNA, the CDR3 is TGTGCCACCAGTGATCCCCGGACTAGCGGGAGCTACAATGAGCAGTTCTTC.

The chain uses TRBV28 and TRBJ2-7, with a weak D call TRBD1 (6 bases). Germline-derived CDR1 and CDR2 are MDHEN and SYDVKM. The V end was cut by 1 base, the J end by 0 bases, with 22 bases between. CDR3 length: 19 amino acids. The DNA for the CDR3 is TGTGCCAGCAGTTTATCCGAGGGTCAGACAGGCGAAAGCTCCTACGAGCAGTACTTC. Translated: CASSLSEGQTGESSYEQYF.

Concerning this clonotype itself: A junction end diverges from the germline sequence, so it may reflect a read error. The V gene is TRBV11-3, the J gene TRBJ2-5, with TRBD1 identical over 11 bases. Germline loops: CDR1 SGHNT, CDR2 YENEEA. CDR3 size: 15 residues. The CDR3 loop is CAGSKGQGAVETQYF. For the CDR3, the DNA is TGTGCCGGCAGCAAAGGACAGGGGGCGGTTGAGACCCAGTACTTC.

The rearrangement links TRBV2 to TRBJ2-3; D is perhaps TRBD2 (6 bases). Trimming removed 4 bases from V and 3 bases from J, with 17 bases in between. Germline values: CDR1 SNHLY, CDR2 FYNNEI. The CDR3 has 16 residues. The CDR3 loop is CASSVSLAGVTDTQYF. The CDR3 bases are TGTGCCAGCAGTGTGTCACTAGCCGGGGTAACAGATACGCAGTATTTT.

This clonotype was picked up a small number of times. This chain joins TRBV12-3 or TRBV12-4 and TRBJ2-5; TRBD1 matches at 9 bases. With the DNA end fitting TRBJ2-7 better, the J assignment may be wrong. CDR3 length: 13 residues. The CDR3 reads CASKGQGNHEQYF. CDR3 nucleotides: TGTGCCAGCAAGGGACAGGGTAATCACGAGCAGTACTTC.

This chain joins TRBV7-2 and TRBJ2-5; D is possibly TRBD2 (5 bases). V shed 5 bases and J shed 0 bases, with 10 bases lying between them. Germline lookup yields CDR1 SGHTA and CDR2 FQGNSA. This CDR3 region has 14 residues. The CDR3 loop is CASSPEGHQETQYF. The CDR3 bases are TGTGCCAGCAGCCCAGAGGGTCACCAAGAGACCCAGTACTTC. Complete variable domain (other parts from reference TRBV7-2 and TRBJ2-5): GAGVSQSPSNKVTEKGKDVELRCDPISGHTALYWYRQSLGQGLEFLIYFQGNSAPDKSGLPSDRFSAERTGGSVSTLTIQRTQQEDSAVYLCASSPEGHQETQYFGPGTRLLVL.